Listed here are 32 T cell receptor beta chains from one sample, sequenced in a study of blood T cell repertoires in COVID-19. Assay used: immunoSEQ multiplex PCR; TCRdb lists only in-frame clones, some missing. The table includes roughly 240,000 clones, approximately 80% detected once. Source material: peripheral blood. Every receptor here comes from a middle-aged man who had recovered from COVID-19.

The chain couples TRBV5-1 to TRBJ2-5; 7 bases fit TRBD1. Trimming took 0 bases from V and 3 from J; bases not matched to a gene: 2. CDR3 length equals 14 residues. Germline CDR1 is SGHRS and CDR2 is YFSETQ. The chain's CDR3 is CASSLAQGKETQYF. CDR3 nucleotide sequence: TGCGCCAGCAGCTTGGCACAGGGGAAAGAGACCCAGTACTTC.

The chain carries TRBV19 and TRBJ2-5; 7 positions agree with TRBD1. The V and J ends lost 5 bases and 4 bases, in that order; junction bases with no gene match: 13. This CDR3 has 16 amino acids. Germline-derived CDR1 and CDR2 are LNHDA and SQIVND (reference sequence). The CDR3 is CASSAPGEGAGETQYF. The CDR3 DNA reads TGTGCCAGTAGTGCCCCCGGTGAGGGGGCGGGAGAGACCCAGTACTTC.

This chain uses TRBV29-1 with TRBJ2-3; no reliable D call. Germline V gives CDR1 SQVTM, CDR2 ANQGSEA. This CDR3 has 11 amino acids. The V and J ends lost 6 bases and 4 bases respectively, with 8 bases between them. CDR3 sequence: CSVLNPDTQYF. CDR3 DNA: TGCAGCGTCTTAAATCCAGATACGCAGTATTTT.

V and J are TRBV9 and TRBJ2-3; D is uncertain. Trimming shortened V by 4 bases and J by 0 bases, and 27 bases separated the two germline ends. Germline lookup yields CDR1 SGDLS and CDR2 YYNGEE. The CDR3 is 20 amino acids. CDR3 sequence (DNA): TGTGCCAGCAGCCTCGCGACGCCATTAGGTTACGGCGGCAGCACAGATACGCAGTATTTT. It translates to CASSLATPLGYGGSTDTQYF.

The chain uses TRBV7-2 and TRBJ2-1; 12 nucleotides agree with TRBD2. Germline assignment: CDR1 SGHTA and CDR2 FQGNSA. Unmatched junction bases numbered 2, after V lost 4 bases and J lost 4 bases. The CDR3 spans 15 residues. The chain's CDR3 is CASSSGTSGYNEQFF. In DNA form, the CDR3 reads TGTGCCAGCAGCTCGGGGACTAGCGGGTACAATGAGCAGTTCTTC.

This chain connects TRBV11-3 to TRBJ2-7, with TRBD2 identical over 7 bases. The V gene end was trimmed by 5 bases and the J gene end by 2 bases; junction bases not matched to a gene: 9. Germline-derived CDR1 and CDR2 are SGHNT and YENEEA. The CDR3 loop spans 15 amino acids. The CDR3 DNA reads as TGTGCCAGCAGCCCACCTTTGGGGGGGACCTACGAGCAGTACTTC. Residues: CASSPPLGGTYEQYF.

This clone has just one count. The chain uses TRBV5-4 and TRBJ1-2; D possibly corresponds to TRBD1 (5 bases). The CDR3 length is 14 residues. Germline CDR1 is SGHNT and CDR2 is YYREEE (reference sequence). The V end was cut by 4 bases, the J end by 4 bases, with 14 bases between. CDR3 sequence reads: CASSQDQGGYGYTF. For the CDR3, the DNA is TGTGCCAGCAGCCAGGACCAGGGAGGCTATGGCTACACCTTC.

The V call is TRBV27, the J call TRBJ2-3; 8 bases fit TRBD1. This CDR3 region has 15 residues. Germline lookup yields CDR1 MNHEY and CDR2 SMNVEV (reference sequence). The V and J ends lost 3 bases and 4 bases, in that order; junction bases with no gene match: 6. Written as DNA, the CDR3 is TGTGCCAGCAGTTTCCGGACAGGGATCGCAGATACGCAGTATTTT. It encodes CASSFRTGIADTQYF.

The chain links TRBV12-5 to TRBJ1-3; unclear D gene. CDR3 length: 18 residues. Germline loops: CDR1 LGHNT, CDR2 FRNRAP. Between the trimmed V and J ends, which lost 4 bases and 0 bases, there was a span of 19 bases. Written as DNA, the CDR3 is TGTGCTAGTGGTTCCGTCCCCTCTATATCGAGCTCTGGAAACACCATATATTTT. It encodes CASGSVPSISSSGNTIYF.

CDR3 sequence reads: CASRLGGSYEQYF. DNA of the CDR3: TGTGCCAGCAGACTAGGAGGGTCCTACGAGCAGTACTTC. The chain uses TRBV21-1 and TRBJ2-7; the table calls TRBD2, which could not be checked here. TRBV21-1 is shown as a pseudogene. This CDR3 comprises 13 residues.

The chain has TRBV6-5 and TRBJ2-3; a possible D gene is TRBD2 (5 bases). The length of the CDR3 is 14 residues. V lost 6 bases and J 9 bases, leaving 19 bases between the germline ends. Germline CDR1 is MNHEY and CDR2 is SVGAGI. The chain's CDR3 is CASRPEGARSTQYF. CDR3 nucleotide sequence: TGTGCCAGCAGGCCTGAGGGCGCTCGGTCAACGCAGTATTTT.

The chain couples TRBV7-2 to TRBJ2-4; TRBD2 might be the D (6 bases). In germline, CDR1 is SGHTA, CDR2 FQGNSA. Trimming pared 5 bases from V and 8 bases from J, leaving 16 bases between. The CDR3 contains 14 residues. CDR3 loop: CASSPRLGRDIQYF. The CDR3 DNA follows: TGTGCCAGCAGCCCGCGACTAGGTCGGGACATTCAGTACTTC.

This chain uses TRBV7-2 with TRBJ2-7, with 9 nucleotides matching TRBD1. Germline V gene lookup returns CDR1 SGHTA and CDR2 FQGNSA. The CDR3 consists of 15 residues. The V segment lost 2 bases and the J segment 3 bases; nucleotides outside the gene matches: 5. CDR3 in amino acids: CASSLTWTGDYEQYF. CDR3 bases: TGTGCCAGCAGCTTAACCTGGACAGGGGACTACGAGCAGTACTTC. Full variable domain (remainder filled in from reference TRBV7-2 and TRBJ2-7): GAGVSQSPSNKVTEKGKDVELRCDPISGHTALYWYRQSLGQGLEFLIYFQGNSAPDKSGLPSDRFSAERTGGSVSTLTIQRTQQEDSAVYLCASSLTWTGDYEQYFGPGTRLTVT.

The V gene is TRBV5-1, the J gene TRBJ1-1; the D is unclear. Between the trimmed V and J ends, which lost 0 bases and 1 base, there was a span of 7 bases. CDR1 is SGHRS and CDR2 is YFSETQ in the germline V gene. The CDR3 has 14 amino acids. CDR3 in DNA: TGCGCCAGCAGCTTGGGTGGAGGGAACACTGAAGCTTTCTTT. It encodes CASSLGGGNTEAFF.

This clone was seen a single time. This sequence joins TRBV5-1 and TRBJ1-2; D is possibly TRBD1 (6 bases). Trimming shortened V by 2 bases and J by 3 bases, and 20 bases separated the two germline ends. The CDR3 runs 17 residues. Per germline, CDR1 SGHRS and CDR2 YFSETQ. The CDR3, as DNA: TGCGCCAGCAGCTTACACGATACCCACAGGGAGTACTATGGCTACACCTTC. Its protein product is CASSLHDTHREYYGYTF.

This sequence joins TRBV6-2 or TRBV6-3 and TRBJ2-3, with TRBD1 matching over 7 bases. Unmatched junction bases numbered 14, after V lost 6 bases and J lost 8 bases. Germline values: CDR1 MNHEY, CDR2 SVGEGT. CDR3 length: 15 amino acids. The CDR3 sequence is CASSPSGTATVTQYF. DNA for the CDR3: TGTGCCAGCAGCCCTTCTGGGACAGCGACTGTTACGCAGTATTTT.

The rearrangement uses TRBV5-1 and TRBJ2-5; TRBD1 matches at 12 bases. The CDR3 has 18 amino acids. Germline-derived CDR1 and CDR2 are SGHRS and YFSETQ. The V segment lost 0 bases and the J segment 5 bases; nucleotides outside the gene matches: 11. CDR3 residues: CASSLEPTGTGGSETQYF. In DNA form, the CDR3 reads TGCGCCAGCAGCTTGGAACCGACCGGGACAGGGGGCTCGGAGACCCAGTACTTC.

Turning to this clone: A read error is possible here, since a much larger clone lies one base away. The rearrangement uses TRBV9 and TRBJ1-6; 10 bases are a match to TRBD1. V dropped 4 bases and J dropped 7; count of bases not matched to a gene: 2. Germline V gene data show CDR1 as SGDLS and CDR2 as YYNGEE. CDR3 length: 14 residues. In DNA, the CDR3 is TGTGCCAGCAGCCAGGACAGGGGGAATTCACCCCTCCACTTT. Protein product: CASSQDRGNSPLHF.

V gene TRBV6-1 combines with J gene TRBJ2-7; 9 nucleotides line up with TRBD1. The CDR3 is 14 amino acids. Trimming cost V 6 bases and J 6 bases; bases outside gene matches: 9. Germline-derived CDR1 and CDR2 are MNHNS and SASEGT. In DNA, the CDR3 is TGTGCCAGCAGGGTAACAGGGGGCTCGGGCGAGCAGTACTTC. Translation gives CASRVTGGSGEQYF.

This chain links TRBV6-1 with TRBJ1-1; the D is unclear. Trimming removed 0 bases at V and 0 bases at J, with 8 bases between. This CDR3 spans 15 amino acids. The germline V gene encodes CDR1 MNHNS and CDR2 SASEGT. The DNA for the CDR3 is TGTGCCAGCAGTGAAGCCCACAGAATGAACACTGAAGCTTTCTTT. Translating it yields CASSEAHRMNTEAFF.

The chain links TRBV4-1 to TRBJ1-2, with 7 bases that match TRBD1. Germline CDR1 reads MGHRA; CDR2 reads YSYEKL. The CDR3 has 16 amino acids. The V segment lost 3 bases and the J segment 5 bases; nucleotides outside the gene matches: 12. CDR3 sequence: CASSQDRETGYYGYTF. As DNA, the CDR3 is TGCGCCAGCAGCCAGGACCGCGAGACAGGGTATTATGGCTACACCTTC.

V gene TRBV12-5 combines with J gene TRBJ1-5; no reliable D call. Trimming took off 6 bases at V and 10 bases at J, with 10 bases between the two ends. Per germline, CDR1 LGHNT and CDR2 FRNRAP. This CDR3 is built from 11 residues. CDR3 amino acids: CASGRIDPQHF. CDR3 sequence (DNA): TGTGCTAGTGGGAGGATCGATCCCCAGCATTTT.

V usage is TRBV12-5 and J usage is TRBJ2-5; 9 bases agree with TRBD2. The V gene's germline CDR1 is LGHNT and CDR2 FRNRAP. V gave up 1 base and J gave up 10 bases; unmatched junction bases: 7. The CDR3 has 14 amino acids. The CDR3: CASGLDGGRGSQYF. CDR3 nucleotides: TGTGCTAGTGGTTTGGATGGCGGGAGGGGAAGCCAGTACTTC.

The chain carries TRBV6-5 and TRBJ1-2; the D gene is possibly TRBD1 (5 bases). CDR1 and CDR2 (germline): MNHEY, SVGAGI. The CDR3 length is 12 residues. The ends were cut back, 2 bases at V and 9 bases at J, with 10 bases in the middle. Written as DNA, the CDR3 is TGTGCCAGCAGTTACGGCGGGGGGAGCTACACCTTC. Translated: CASSYGGGSYTF.

This clone came up once. This rearrangement joins TRBV5-4 to TRBJ2-3; 11 nucleotides agree with TRBD2. This CDR3 is 14 amino acids long. After removal of 4 bases from V and 5 bases from J, the junction contained 3 bases not matched to a gene. Germline CDR1 reads SGHNT; CDR2 reads YYREEE (reference sequence). The chain's CDR3 is CASSAGLAGDTQYF. CDR3 sequence (DNA): TGTGCCAGCAGCGCCGGACTAGCGGGAGATACGCAGTATTTT.

The V gene is TRBV5-6, the J gene TRBJ2-7; 10 bases fit TRBD2. From germline, CDR1 is SGHDT and CDR2 YYEEEE. The ends lost 5 bases at V and 0 bases at J; junction bases unmatched: 2. The CDR3 covers 14 residues. The CDR3 here is CASRSSGSSYEQYF. CDR3 coding DNA: TGTGCCAGCAGGTCTAGCGGGAGCTCCTACGAGCAGTACTTC.

This rearrangement joins TRBV24-1 to TRBJ1-6, with 7 bases aligning to TRBD1. The V gene's germline CDR1 is KGHDR and CDR2 SFDVKD. V lost 5 bases to trimming and J lost 6 bases; unmatched junction nucleotides: 6. This CDR3 is 15 amino acids long. Written as DNA, the CDR3 is TGTGCCACCAGTGGTCGGGGACAGTTTAATTCACCCCTCCACTTT. Translation: CATSGRGQFNSPLHF.

The chain uses TRBV3-1 (or the pseudogene TRBV3-2) and TRBJ2-3, with D possibly being TRBD2 (6 bases). Germline V gene sequence: CDR1 LGHDT, CDR2 YNNKEL (reference sequence). Trimming took off 4 bases at V and 4 bases at J, with 18 bases between the two ends. This CDR3 contains 16 residues. The CDR3: CASSLWTRGMADTQYF. The CDR3 nucleotides read TGTGCCAGCAGCCTCTGGACCCGCGGGATGGCAGATACGCAGTATTTT.

This clone has a handful of counts. The sample has other DNA sequences that encode this CDR3 too. V and J are TRBV2 and TRBJ1-1; 9 positions agree with TRBD1. The CDR3 runs to 14 residues. Per the germline V gene, CDR1 is SNHLY and CDR2 is FYNNEI. V lost 4 bases and J lost 2; bases outside the gene matches: 2. CDR3 sequence: CASSVQGANTEAFF. The CDR3 nucleotides are TGTGCCAGCAGTGTACAGGGGGCTAACACTGAAGCTTTCTTT.

This chain connects TRBV11-3 to TRBJ2-3, with D uncertain. V dropped 8 bases and J dropped 5 bases, with 17 bases sitting between them. Looked up from germline, CDR1 is SGHNT and CDR2 is YENEEA. The CDR3 has 14 amino acids. The CDR3 DNA sequence: TGTGCCAGCTCGAGTATTGTAGCCGGAGATACGCAGTATTTT. Amino acid sequence: CASSSIVAGDTQYF.

The chain is built from TRBV5-1 and TRBJ2-7; 9 bases fit TRBD2. Per germline, CDR1 SGHRS and CDR2 YFSETQ. The V segment lost 1 base and the J segment 2 bases; nucleotides outside the gene matches: 7. The CDR3 consists of 16 residues. This CDR3 reads CASSLSAGGITYEQYF. Here the CDR3 DNA reads TGCGCCAGCAGCTTGTCCGCGGGAGGGATAACCTACGAGCAGTACTTC.

This clone was detected only a few times. The gene calls are TRBV21-1 and TRBJ1-2; the DNA was not compared with TRBD1, the D call given in the table. TRBV21-1 is termed a pseudogene. The CDR3 totals 19 residues. The CDR3 DNA sequence: TGTGCCAGCAGCCACCCAGGGGGGCGAACCGGACTATCTAACTATGGCTACACCTTC. Translated: CASSHPGGRTGLSNYGYTF.